Presented here are 23 T cell receptor beta chains from one specimen sequenced in a study of T cells in tuberculosis. Sorting used thawed, overnight-rested PBMC stained with anti-CD3, a viability dye and GMM-loaded CD1B tetramer. CD1B tetramers were loaded with Rhodococcus equi-derived C32 glucose monomycolate. Clones were read by immunoSEQ multiplex PCR, and TCRdb kept only the in-frame ones, dropping some. Found here are about 59,000 clones, roughly 79% of them singletons; the top ten hold 10% to 15%. Specimen: CD1b-GMM tetramer-negative cells sorted from PBMCs. The receptors were sampled from an adult woman with latent tuberculosis.

The chain uses TRBV2 and TRBJ2-1; D gene unclear. In germline, CDR1 is SNHLY, CDR2 FYNNEI. CDR3 length: 14 amino acids. V dropped 7 bases and J dropped 0 bases, with 10 bases sitting between them. CDR3 DNA sequence: TGTGCCAGCATGGCTCTAGACTCCTACAATGAGCAGTTCTTC. This translates into CASMALDSYNEQFF. Full variable domain (outside the CDR3, taken from reference TRBV2 and TRBJ2-1): EPEVTQTPSHQVTQMGQEVILRCVPISNHLYFYWYRQILGQKVEFLVSFYNNEISEKSEIFDDQFSVERPDGSNFTLKIRSTKLEDSAMYFCASMALDSYNEQFFGPGTRLTVL.

On this clone: This sample also contains other DNA sequences that code for the same CDR3. The V and J genes are TRBV7-2 and TRBJ1-6, with D possibly being TRBD1 (6 bases). CDR3 length equals 15 residues. V was cut by 5 bases and J by 13 bases, with 21 bases left in between. The germline V gene has CDR1 SGHTA and CDR2 FQGNSA. The CDR3 DNA reads as TGTGCCAGCAGCCTCAACCCACCTACAGGGACCCCCCTCCACTTT. Encoded protein: CASSLNPPTGTPLHF.

The rearrangement joins TRBV7-7 to TRBJ2-5; D may be TRBD2 (6 bases). This CDR3 has 14 residues. CDR1 is SSHAT and CDR2 is FNYEAQ in the germline V gene (reference sequence). V lost 4 bases and J 5 bases, leaving 14 bases between the germline ends. The CDR3 here is CASSWAGSGETQYF. The CDR3 DNA reads TGTGCCAGCAGCTGGGCGGGGTCGGGGGAGACCCAGTACTTC.

This rearrangement joins TRBV5-1 to TRBJ2-7; a weak D match, TRBD2 (6 bases). Germline CDR1 and CDR2: SGHRS and YFSETQ. V shed 0 bases and J shed 3 bases, with 19 bases lying between them. This CDR3 spans 17 amino acids. The CDR3 sequence is CASSLAREPIQVYEQYF. The CDR3 DNA reads TGCGCCAGCAGCTTGGCCCGGGAGCCCATTCAGGTCTACGAGCAGTACTTC.

This clone has just a few counts. The chain recombines TRBV7-2 with TRBJ2-1, with TRBD2 matching 10 bases. Germline V gene sequence: CDR1 SGHTA, CDR2 FQGNSA. The CDR3 sequence is 14 residues long. The ends lost 5 bases at V and 5 bases at J; junction bases unmatched: 3. For the CDR3, the DNA is TGTGCCAGCAGCATGGGACTAGCGAACAATGAGCAGTTCTTC. This codes for CASSMGLANNEQFF.

The chain combines TRBV19 with TRBJ1-6; 9 positions agree with TRBD1. Germline lookup yields CDR1 LNHDA and CDR2 SQIVND (reference sequence). V was pared by 1 base and J by 6 bases, with 13 bases of the junction left unmatched. The CDR3 has 19 amino acids. Here the CDR3 reads CASSIVVVTGGLPNSPLHF. The CDR3 nucleotides read TGTGCCAGTAGTATAGTCGTAGTGACAGGGGGTTTACCTAATTCACCCCTCCACTTT.

The V call is TRBV7-2, the J call TRBJ2-5; D is perhaps TRBD2 (5 bases). Trimming removed 5 bases from V and 4 bases from J, with 14 bases in between. Looked up from germline, CDR1 is SGHTA and CDR2 is FQGNSA. This CDR3 is 14 amino acids long. CDR3 region: CASSLGGLRETQYF. For the CDR3, the DNA is TGTGCCAGCAGCCTAGGTGGACTCAGAGAGACCCAGTACTTC.

The chain carries TRBV29-1 and TRBJ1-5; D is unclear. CDR3 length: 13 amino acids. Germline loops: CDR1 SQVTM, CDR2 ANQGSEA. Trimming pared 7 bases from V and 2 bases from J, leaving 12 bases between. This chain's CDR3 is CSARESGNQPQHF. For the CDR3, the DNA is TGCAGCGCTCGAGAGAGTGGCAATCAGCCCCAGCATTTT.

The CDR3 sequence is CASSPLRLNYGYTF. CDR3 sequence (DNA): TGTGCCAGCAGCCCCCTGAGACTTAACTATGGCTACACCTTC. The genes are TRBV7-9 and TRBJ1-2, with no clear D. This CDR3 has 14 amino acids. V lost 5 bases, J lost 1 base, and 11 bases lay in between. Looked up from germline, CDR1 is SEHNR and CDR2 is FQNEAQ (reference sequence). The whole variable domain, filled in from reference TRBV7-9 and TRBJ1-2, reads DTGVSQNPRHKITKRGQNVTFRCDPISEHNRLYWYRQTLGQGPEFLTYFQNEAQLEKSRLLSDRFSAERPKGSFSTLEIQRTEQGDSAMYLCASSPLRLNYGYTFGSGTRLTVV.

By share of the sample, this clone is medium-sized (0.01 to 0.1%). The chain couples TRBV4-1 to TRBJ1-4; 8 nucleotides match TRBD1. The CDR3 covers 18 residues. V lost 0 bases to trimming and J lost 0 bases; unmatched junction nucleotides: 6. Germline CDR1 is MGHRA and CDR2 is YSYEKL. This CDR3 reads CASSQDWDRTSTNEKLFF. The CDR3 DNA follows: TGCGCCAGCAGCCAAGACTGGGACAGGACTTCAACTAATGAAAAACTGTTTTTT.

The V call is TRBV5-4, the J call TRBJ1-2; 7 nucleotides align to TRBD1. Germline values: CDR1 SGHNT, CDR2 YYREEE (reference sequence). The CDR3 runs to 16 residues. The junction had 9 bases not matched to a gene; V was cut back by 4 bases and J by 0 bases. This CDR3 reads CASSPFRGTANYGYTF. For the CDR3, the DNA is TGTGCCAGCAGCCCGTTTCGAGGGACAGCTAACTATGGCTACACCTTC.

This clone was counted once. The rearrangement joins TRBV9 to TRBJ2-1, with 7 nucleotides matching TRBD2. This CDR3 comprises 16 residues. V trimming: 0 bases; J trimming: 4 bases; junction bases outside the gene matches: 7. Germline V gene data show CDR1 as SGDLS and CDR2 as YYNGEE. The CDR3 here is CASSVEPGGGYNEQFF. CDR3 nucleotide sequence: TGTGCCAGCAGCGTAGAGCCGGGAGGCGGGTACAATGAGCAGTTCTTC.

Concerning this clone: Its ends do not fully match the called genes, so a read error is possible. J is TRBJ1-1 and V is TRBV11-2; D is unresolved. The CDR3 contains 14 residues. Per germline, CDR1 SGHAT and CDR2 FQNNGV. In DNA form, the CDR3 reads TGTGCCAGCAGCCTAGACCCAGAGAACACTGAAGCTTTCTTT. This codes for CASSLDPENTEAFF.

As concerns this clone: One junction end disagrees with the germline gene, perhaps due to a read error. V and J are TRBV6-5 and TRBJ1-1; D is undetermined. The CDR3 contains 14 residues. Germline V gives CDR1 MNHEY, CDR2 SVGAGI. CDR3 in amino acids: CASRTAPPGGEASF. In nucleotides, the CDR3 is TGTGCCAGCAGGACTGCCCCCCCGGGAGGTGAAGCTTCCTTT.

This clone was found once. V and J are TRBV11-3 and TRBJ1-1; 9 bases are a match to TRBD1. This CDR3 contains 13 residues. Trimming cost V 4 bases and J 5 bases; bases outside gene matches: 2. Germline CDR1 reads SGHNT; CDR2 reads YENEEA. For the CDR3, the DNA is TGTGCCAGCAGCTCAGGGACAGGGACTGAAGCTTTCTTT. Its translation is CASSSGTGTEAFF. Supplemented by reference TRBV11-3 and TRBJ1-1, the full variable domain reads EAGVVQSPRYKIIEKKQPVAFWCNPISGHNTLYWYLQNLGQGPELLIRYENEEAVDDSQLPKDRFSAERLKGVDSTLKIQPAELGDSAVYLCASSSGTGTEAFFGQGTRLTVV.

This chain links TRBV15 with TRBJ1-3; D is perhaps TRBD1 (6 bases). Germline CDR1 LNHNV, CDR2 YYDKDF (reference sequence). V dropped 0 bases and J dropped 2 bases, with 11 bases sitting between them. CDR3 length equals 16 residues. CDR3 coding DNA: TGTGCCACCAGCAGAGACAGGGGAGAAGCTGGAAACACCATATATTTT. This gives the protein CATSRDRGEAGNTIYF.

The genes are TRBV10-3 and TRBJ2-3, with unresolved D. Germline CDR1 and CDR2: ENHRY and SYGVKD. CDR3 length equals 15 residues. V lost 0 bases and J 2 bases, leaving 9 bases between the germline ends. The CDR3 loop is CAISESAFLTDTQYF. CDR3 nucleotide sequence: TGTGCCATCAGTGAGTCGGCTTTCCTCACAGATACGCAGTATTTT.

This clone has a single count. The CDR3 DNA follows: TGCGCCAGCAGCCAAGAGGCTACCCGACTACTCGATACGCAGTATTTT. Residues: CASSQEATRLLDTQYF. The V call is TRBV4-3, the J call TRBJ2-3; D might be TRBD2 (5 bases). CDR1 and CDR2 (germline): LGHNA, YSLEER. The CDR3 has 16 amino acids. The ends were cut back, 0 bases at V and 6 bases at J, with 16 bases in the middle.

In nucleotides, the CDR3 is TGTGCCAGCAGCCCACAGGGTTTGGGAAACTATGGCTACACCTTC. Residues: CASSPQGLGNYGYTF. V usage is TRBV7-9 and J usage is TRBJ1-2, with D perhaps TRBD1 (6 bases). The V and J ends lost 5 bases and 2 bases respectively, with 15 bases between them. Germline V gene data show CDR1 as SEHNR and CDR2 as FQNEAQ (reference sequence). CDR3 size: 15 residues.

The V call is TRBV7-9, the J call TRBJ1-5; D call uncertain. The CDR3 contains 13 residues. V was clipped by 0 bases and J by 4 bases, with 4 bases between them. Germline V gene sequence: CDR1 SEHNR, CDR2 FQNEAQ (reference sequence). CDR3 DNA: TGTGCCAGCAGCTTAGCGCAGAATCAGCCCCAGCATTTT. Protein product: CASSLAQNQPQHF.

The genes are TRBV7-9 and TRBJ2-2; a possible D gene is TRBD1 (5 bases). Trimming stripped 5 bases from V and 6 bases from J, with 19 bases between. Germline V lookup: CDR1 SEHNR, CDR2 FQNEAQ (reference sequence). The length of the CDR3 is 16 residues. In DNA form, the CDR3 reads TGTGCCAGCAGCGGGCGCGTCAAAGGGGTTGCCGGGGAGCTGTTTTTT. Translated: CASSGRVKGVAGELFF. The full variable domain, its missing parts supplied by reference TRBV7-9 and TRBJ2-2, is DTGVSQNPRHKITKRGQNVTFRCDPISEHNRLYWYRQTLGQGPEFLTYFQNEAQLEKSRLLSDRFSAERPKGSFSTLEIQRTEQGDSAMYLCASSGRVKGVAGELFFGEGSRLTVL.

Points on this clone: One end of the junction is discordant with germline, which a read error may explain. The chain links TRBV29-1 to TRBJ1-1; 10 bases map to TRBD1. The CDR3 covers 12 residues. Germline assignment: CDR1 SQVTM and CDR2 ANQGSEA. CDR3 residues: CSVGQGNAEAFF. The CDR3 nucleotides read TGCAGCGTGGGACAGGGGAACGCTGAAGCTTTCTTT.

This rearrangement joins TRBV7-9 to TRBJ2-5, with D uncertain. The germline V and J ends were trimmed by 4 bases and 4 bases, with 13 bases remaining between them. Germline CDR1 SEHNR, CDR2 FQNEAQ (reference sequence). The CDR3 covers 14 residues. The CDR3 DNA reads TGTGCCAGCAGCTCCGGGTTCATTCGAGAGACCCAGTACTTC. It yields the protein CASSSGFIRETQYF.